The next 8 T cell receptor beta chains were all read from a single sample in a study of CD8+CD57+ T cells in acquired aplastic anemia. Genomic DNA provided the template from which TCR beta VDJ and CDR3 profiles were obtained. TCRdb recomputed calls from the reads with MiXCR, one row per CDR3 protein. The sample has 100,000 to 150,000 distinct CDR3 sequences; under 60% are singletons. Patients picked for sequencing had shown CD8+CD57+ cell expansion detected by flow cytometry. The material sequenced was sorted CD4+, CD8+, or CD8+CD57+ T cells (not recorded which) from PBMCs. The receptors were sampled from a human donor with aplastic anemia.

The V gene is TRBV11-2, the J gene TRBJ2-7; 10 nucleotides agree with TRBD1. The germline V gene encodes CDR1 SGHAT and CDR2 FQNNGV. J lost 4 bases, V lost 5 bases, and 8 bases had no gene match. The CDR3 length is 15 residues. The CDR3: CASSNGQGVRYEQYF. In DNA, the CDR3 is TGTGCCAGCAGCAACGGACAGGGGGTTCGGTACGAGCAGTACTTC.

The chain joins TRBV24-1 to TRBJ2-3; 9 positions agree with TRBD1. Trimming cost V 4 bases and J 6 bases; bases outside gene matches: 13. CDR1 is KGHDR and CDR2 is SFDVKD in the germline V gene. This CDR3 has 17 residues. The CDR3 region is CATSDPDPGQGKDTQYF. The DNA of the CDR3 is TGTGCCACCAGTGACCCCGACCCGGGACAGGGTAAGGATACGCAGTATTTT.

The chain recombines TRBV11-1 with TRBJ2-2; 8 bases agree with TRBD1. Trimming at V came to 5 bases and at J to 1 base, leaving 9 bases not matched to a gene. The germline gives CDR1 SGHAT, CDR2 FQDESV (reference sequence). CDR3 length: 17 amino acids. CDR3 residues: CASSPGQGAWNTGELFF. Written as DNA, the CDR3 is TGTGCCAGCAGCCCAGGGCAGGGGGCTTGGAACACCGGGGAGCTGTTTTTT.

The CDR3 nucleotides read TGTGCCATCAGTGAGTCGAGTGAGCAGTTCTTC. The encoded protein is CAISESSEQFF. The chain links TRBV10-3 to TRBJ2-1, with D uncertain. CDR3 length: 11 residues. Germline V lookup: CDR1 ENHRY, CDR2 SYGVKD. V was shortened by 0 bases and J by 9 bases, with 3 bases between the two germline ends.

The genes are TRBV20-1 and TRBJ1-2, with 8 bases lining up with TRBD1. CDR1 and CDR2 (germline): DFQATT, SNEGSKA (reference sequence). With V trimmed by 3 bases and J by 4 bases, 4 bases remained unmatched. This CDR3 has 13 residues. CDR3 residues: CSASQGASYGYTF. The CDR3 region has the DNA TGCAGTGCTAGCCAGGGGGCAAGCTATGGCTACACCTTC.

V is TRBV24-1 and J is TRBJ2-7, with D possibly TRBD1 on 6 matching bases. CDR1 KGHDR and CDR2 SFDVKD come from the germline V gene. V was cut by 3 bases and J by 5 bases, with 19 bases left in between. This CDR3 has 16 amino acids. The CDR3, as DNA: TGTGCCACCAGTGATCCACCGAGCATAGGGGGAAACGAGCAGTACTTC. Protein product: CATSDPPSIGGNEQYF.

This clonotype was seen only a few times. The chain recombines TRBV20-1 with TRBJ2-5; the match to TRBD2 covers 12 bases. Germline CDR1 reads DFQATT; CDR2 reads SNEGSKA (reference sequence). The CDR3 covers 15 residues. Trimming at V came to 2 bases and at J to 2 bases, leaving 3 bases not matched to a gene. The CDR3 here is CSARRLAGAQETQYF. The CDR3 region has the DNA TGCAGTGCTAGACGACTAGCGGGAGCTCAAGAGACCCAGTACTTC.

For the CDR3, the DNA is TGTGCCAGCAGTTTTAGCGGGGATAGCTCCTACAATGAGCAGTTCTTC. Translation: CASSFSGDSSYNEQFF. V usage is TRBV28 and J usage is TRBJ2-1; TRBD2 matches 8 bases. The junction had 4 bases not matched to a gene; V was cut back by 3 bases and J by 0 bases. The CDR3 sequence is 16 residues long. CDR1 and CDR2 from the germline V gene are MDHEN and SYDVKM.